This paragraph covers one T cell receptor (beta chain) sequence. Its specificity is unknown. The whole isolated RNA underwent reverse transcription, so sequencing captured expressed TCRB transcripts. Assay used: immunoSEQ multiplex PCR; TCRdb lists only in-frame clones, some missing. The sample shows 600,000 to 700,000 clones, roughly 13% of them seen only once. V dropped 1 base and J dropped 10 bases, with 11 bases sitting between them. CDR1 and CDR2 (germline): SGHAT, FQNNGV. This CDR3 spans 13 amino acids. The source of the sample is a study of beta chain features in type 1 diabetes. Study results and limitations: Sampled from patients, naive, central memory and Treg TCRB repertoires appeared more similar than those sampled from healthy donors. A moderate, significant TCRB CDR3 shortening appeared in type 1 diabetes across four CD4+ subsets.

The clonotype comes from a man between 18 and 35 years old with type 1 diabetes. This chain uses TRBV11-2 with TRBJ2-1, with D possibly TRBD2 on 7 matching bases. The sample taken for sequencing was naive CD4+ T cells from blood. DNA of the CDR3: TGTGCCAGCAGCTTAGCGGGGGGCGTGGAGCAGTTCTTC. It encodes CASSLAGGVEQFF.